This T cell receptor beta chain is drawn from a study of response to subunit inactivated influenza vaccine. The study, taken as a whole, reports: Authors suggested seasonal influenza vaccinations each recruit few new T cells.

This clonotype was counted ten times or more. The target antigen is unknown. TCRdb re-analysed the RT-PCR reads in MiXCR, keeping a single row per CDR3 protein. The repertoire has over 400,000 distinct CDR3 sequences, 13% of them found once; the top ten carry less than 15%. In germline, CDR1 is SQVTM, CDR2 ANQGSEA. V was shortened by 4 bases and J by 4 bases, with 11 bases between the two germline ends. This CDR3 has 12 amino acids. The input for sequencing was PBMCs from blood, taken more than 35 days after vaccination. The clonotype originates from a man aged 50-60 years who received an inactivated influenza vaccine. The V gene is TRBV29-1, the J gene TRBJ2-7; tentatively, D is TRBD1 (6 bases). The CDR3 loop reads CSVGTVSYEQYF. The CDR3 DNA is TGCAGCGTTGGGACAGTCTCTTACGAGCAGTACTTC.